These T cell receptor beta chains were read from a single sample in a study of T-cell memory formation after mild COVID-19. TCRdb analysed the 5' RACE reads with MiXCR anew, one entry per CDR3 protein. The repertoire includes about 310,000 distinct CDR3 sequences, approximately 16% of them detected once, and roughly 20% sits in the top ten. The specimen sequenced was PBMCs or a T cell subset sorted from them (not recorded which). Source of these receptors: a man between 18 and 29 years old who had mild COVID-19 (a few samples of this study predate the infection). Cell type and time point are not known. CDR3s include the opening cysteine and the closing phenylalanine or tryptophan. A D gene is named only where the DNA matches it firmly. Some rows have no size entry. The others give once, few or many, or a class for an expanded clone.

D,J,V,size,CDR3,DNA
TRBD1,TRBJ2-7,TRBV6-2/TRBV6-3,NA,CATEGQTYYEQYF,TGTGCCACCGAGGGACAGACCTATTACGAGCAGTACTTC
TRBD2,TRBJ2-6,TRBV5-1,few,CASSSPTSGGSGANVLTF,TGCGCCAGCAGCTCGCCGACTAGCGGGGGATCTGGGGCCAACGTCCTGACTTTC
NA,TRBJ1-5,TRBV6-6,NA,CASSPGQFNQPQHF,TGTGCCAGCAGTCCGGGACAATTCAATCAGCCCCAGCATTTT
TRBD2,TRBJ2-5,TRBV2,few,CASSEEVSGGGAETQYF,TGTGCCAGCAGTGAAGAGGTATCGGGAGGAGGCGCGGAGACCCAGTACTTC
NA,TRBJ2-3,TRBV7-2,NA,CASKPPISNTQYF,TGTGCCAGCAAACCACCCATCTCGAATACGCAGTATTTT
TRBD1,TRBJ2-1,TRBV2,few,CASSDWTGGYDEQFF,TGTGCCAGCAGTGATTGGACAGGGGGTTACGATGAGCAGTTCTTC
TRBD1,TRBJ1-4,TRBV18,NA,CASSPDRGGEKLFF,TGTGCCAGCTCACCCGACAGGGGTGGTGAAAAACTGTTTTTT
NA,TRBJ2-5,TRBV29-1,NA,CSVERRVQETQYF,TGCAGCGTTGAACGCAGGGTCCAAGAGACCCAGTACTTC
TRBD1,TRBJ2-7,TRBV25-1,NA,CASGETGNEQYF,TGTGCCAGCGGGGAGACAGGGAACGAGCAGTACTTC
NA,TRBJ1-5,TRBV6-6,few,CASSYGGSDQPQHF,TGTGCCAGCAGTTACGGGGGGTCGGATCAGCCCCAGCATTTT
NA,TRBJ2-5,TRBV29-1,NA,CSVAPGGETQYF,TGCAGCGTTGCTCCCGGGGGAGAGACCCAGTACTTC
TRBD1,TRBJ2-2,TRBV6-1,NA,CASRGTGGFIGELFF,TGTGCCAGCAGGGGGACAGGGGGCTTTATCGGGGAGCTGTTTTTT
TRBD1,TRBJ1-2,TRBV3-1,NA,CASSLGQGYTF,TGTGCCAGCAGCCTGGGACAGGGCTACACCTTC
TRBD2,TRBJ2-3,TRBV9,NA,CASRVGLAGGSTDTQYF,TGTGCCAGCAGAGTAGGACTAGCGGGTGGGAGCACAGATACGCAGTATTTT
NA,TRBJ2-7,TRBV6-2/TRBV6-3,few,CASSSDNLGLEQYF,TGTGCCAGCAGTTCGGACAATTTGGGTCTCGAGCAGTACTTC
NA,TRBJ1-1,TRBV5-8,NA,CASSSMAGRGTEAFF,TGTGCCAGCAGTTCCATGGCCGGGAGAGGGACTGAAGCTTTCTTT
NA,TRBJ1-5,TRBV25-1,few,CASSDMTLSQPQHF,TGTGCCAGCAGTGACATGACCTTGTCGCAGCCCCAGCATTTT
TRBD1,TRBJ1-1,TRBV29-1,once,CSAATGGTEAFF,TGCAGCGCAGCTACAGGGGGCACTGAAGCTTTCTTT
TRBD2,TRBJ2-7,TRBV29-1,NA,CSVRAAGPYEQYF,TGCAGCGTTCGAGCAGCGGGACCTTACGAGCAGTACTTC
TRBD2,TRBJ2-7,TRBV20-1,few,CSARVHSGVNYEQYF,TGCAGTGCTAGAGTCCATAGCGGGGTGAACTACGAGCAGTACTTC
TRBD1,TRBJ2-7,TRBV5-6,few,CASSLRAGGKWEQYF,TGTGCCAGCAGCTTGCGGGCAGGGGGCAAATGGGAGCAGTACTTC
TRBD1,TRBJ2-3,TRBV9,NA,CASSPGLGTGLDTQYF,TGTGCCAGCAGCCCCGGCTTGGGGACAGGGCTGGATACGCAGTATTTT
NA,TRBJ2-7,TRBV29-1,few,CSVVQASSYEQYF,TGCAGCGTTGTCCAGGCGAGCTCCTACGAGCAGTACTTC
NA,TRBJ1-4,TRBV7-9,NA,CASSLILRVATNEKLFF,TGTGCCAGCAGCTTAATCCTGCGGGTTGCAACTAATGAAAAACTGTTTTTT
NA,TRBJ2-2,TRBV4-3,few,CASSPPRASASNTGELFF,TGCGCCAGCAGCCCTCCCAGAGCTAGCGCCTCGAACACCGGGGAGCTGTTTTTT
TRBD1,TRBJ2-3,TRBV29-1,NA,CSVDPDRGTDTQYF,TGCAGCGTTGACCCGGACAGGGGGACAGATACGCAGTATTTT
NA,TRBJ1-1,TRBV7-9,NA,CASSLNAGETEAFF,TGTGCCAGCAGCTTAAACGCCGGGGAAACTGAAGCTTTCTTT
NA,TRBJ2-2,TRBV6-5,NA,CASSYLPGGELFF,TGTGCCAGCAGTTACTTGCCGGGCGGGGAGCTGTTTTTT
NA,TRBJ1-2,TRBV20-1,NA,CSARDPRGSYGYTF,TGCAGTGCTAGAGATCCCAGGGGAAGCTATGGCTACACCTTC
NA,TRBJ1-1,TRBV18,NA,CASSPLGYGRAATEAFF,TGTGCCAGCTCACCACTTGGGTATGGCAGGGCGGCCACTGAAGCTTTCTTT
TRBD2,TRBJ2-1,TRBV11-2,few,CASRHHGAGNEQFF,TGTGCCAGCAGACATCATGGAGCGGGAAATGAGCAGTTCTTC
NA,TRBJ2-7,TRBV5-1,NA,CASSLTSLNYEQYF,TGCGCCAGCAGCTTAACCTCCTTGAACTACGAGCAGTACTTC
TRBD1,TRBJ1-4,TRBV7-2,few,CASNKQGATNEKLFF,TGTGCCAGCAACAAACAGGGGGCAACTAATGAAAAACTGTTTTTT
TRBD2,TRBJ2-3,TRBV4-3,few,CASSRRATRGGTDTQYF,TGCGCCAGCAGCCGAAGGGCGACTCGGGGGGGGACAGATACGCAGTATTTT
NA,TRBJ2-3,TRBV5-1,few,CASSLERPTDTQYF,TGCGCCAGCAGCCTCGAGCGGCCCACAGATACGCAGTATTTT
TRBD1,TRBJ2-1,TRBV5-1,NA,CASTGTGGYNEQFF,TGCGCCAGCACCGGGACAGGGGGCTACAATGAGCAGTTCTTC
TRBD2,TRBJ2-1,TRBV5-1,few,CASSQTPTGGGANEQFF,TGCGCCAGCAGCCAAACCCCCACCGGCGGGGGGGCCAATGAGCAGTTCTTC
TRBD2,TRBJ2-1,TRBV12-3/TRBV12-4,NA,CATRGTSGGEDEQFF,TGTGCCACAAGAGGGACTAGCGGGGGGGAAGATGAGCAGTTCTTC
NA,TRBJ1-2,TRBV28,few,CASSFPGENYGYTF,TGTGCCAGCAGTTTCCCTGGGGAGAACTATGGCTACACCTTC
NA,TRBJ2-1,TRBV5-1,NA,CASSETPGADEQFF,TGCGCCAGCAGCGAGACCCCAGGGGCGGACGAGCAGTTCTTC
NA,TRBJ1-1,TRBV4-2,NA,CASSQEVGLAFF,TGTGCCAGCAGCCAAGAAGTAGGGCTAGCTTTCTTT
TRBD1,TRBJ2-7,TRBV5-1,many,CASSYRGEGYEQYF,TGCGCCAGCAGCTACAGGGGAGAAGGCTACGAGCAGTACTTC
NA,TRBJ2-1,TRBV7-2,many,CASSLEANLYNEQFF,TGTGCCAGCAGCTTAGAGGCGAACTTATACAATGAGCAGTTCTTC
TRBD1,TRBJ1-1,TRBV5-1,few,CASIRDRADTEAFF,TGCGCCAGCATCCGGGACAGGGCGGACACTGAAGCTTTCTTT
TRBD1,TRBJ2-1,TRBV7-8,NA,CASSPLWGQANNEQFF,TGTGCCAGCAGCCCCCTTTGGGGACAGGCGAACAATGAGCAGTTCTTC
NA,TRBJ2-5,TRBV7-6,NA,CASSPRPYPQETQYF,TGTGCCAGCAGCCCCCGACCCTACCCCCAAGAGACCCAGTACTTC
TRBD2,TRBJ2-3,TRBV5-6,NA,CASSLRLAGGFTDTQYF,TGTGCCAGCAGCCTCAGACTAGCGGGGGGTTTCACAGATACGCAGTATTTT
NA,TRBJ1-6,TRBV7-2,NA,CASSLEGLAAGAALHF,TGTGCCAGCAGCTTAGAAGGTTTGGCGGCCGGTGCGGCCCTCCACTTT